The 6 T cell receptor beta chains in this list originate from one sample, sequenced in a study of blood T cell repertoires in COVID-19. Method: immunoSEQ multiplex PCR; TCRdb's copy keeps in-frame clones and lacks some. The sample gives around 94,000 clones, 80% to 95% of which show up once; more than 1.5% is in the top ten. Sequenced: peripheral blood. The receptor set was obtained from a woman aged 45-65 years with COVID-19, enrolled during active disease.

The CDR3 nucleotides read TGTGCCAGCAGCTTTAACAGGGGCCCTCCCTACGAGCAGTACTTC. Protein sequence: CASSFNRGPPYEQYF. The V and J genes are TRBV7-2 and TRBJ2-7, with 7 bases identical to TRBD1. The V segment lost 3 bases and the J segment 2 bases; nucleotides outside the gene matches: 7. CDR3 length: 15 residues. Germline V lookup: CDR1 SGHTA, CDR2 FQGNSA. Looking up the rest from reference TRBV7-2 and TRBJ2-7 gives the full variable domain: GAGVSQSPSNKVTEKGKDVELRCDPISGHTALYWYRQSLGQGLEFLIYFQGNSAPDKSGLPSDRFSAERTGGSVSTLTIQRTQQEDSAVYLCASSFNRGPPYEQYFGPGTRLTVT.

This chain connects TRBV7-9 to TRBJ2-3; possible D gene TRBD1, 7 bases. The CDR3 sequence is 16 residues long. The germline V gene encodes CDR1 SEHNR and CDR2 FQNEAQ (reference sequence). Trimming cost V 2 bases and J 1 base, with 13 bases left between them. The CDR3 nucleotides read TGTGCCAGCAGCTTACTACCCAGGGGGGGCACAGATACGCAGTATTTT. As protein: CASSLLPRGGTDTQYF.

The CDR3 DNA follows: TGTGCCACTCCCCGACGGGGGGGCCGGCCAGATACGCAGTATTTT. Its translation: CATPRRGGRPDTQYF. The genes are TRBV7-9 and TRBJ2-3; 8 positions agree with TRBD2. The V gene end was trimmed by 10 bases and the J gene end by 4 bases; junction bases not matched to a gene: 13. The CDR3 sequence is 15 residues long. Per the germline V gene, CDR1 is SEHNR and CDR2 is FQNEAQ (reference sequence). Full variable domain (outside the CDR3, taken from reference TRBV7-9 and TRBJ2-3): DTGVSQNPRHKITKRGQNVTFRCDPISEHNRLYWYRQTLGQGPEFLTYFQNEAQLEKSRLLSDRFSAERPKGSFSTLEIQRTEQGDSAMYLCATPRRGGRPDTQYFGPGTRLTVL.

This clone occurred once. The gene calls are TRBV6-5 and TRBJ2-5, with D tentatively TRBD1 (6 bases). V dropped 10 bases and J dropped 1 base, with 19 bases sitting between them. The CDR3 loop spans 15 amino acids. Looked up from germline, CDR1 is MNHEY and CDR2 is SVGAGI. The CDR3 protein is CATRAEGGRQETQYF. DNA of the CDR3: TGTGCCACGCGCGCTGAAGGGGGACGCCAAGAGACCCAGTACTTC.

V is TRBV2 and J is TRBJ1-2; maybe TRBD1 (6 bases). Trimming removed 3 bases from V and 6 bases from J, with 14 bases in between. CDR3 length: 14 amino acids. CDR1 and CDR2 (germline): SNHLY, FYNNEI. The DNA of the CDR3 is TGTGCCAGCAGTGAGGCAGGGGATCCCAATGGCTACACCTTC. Translated: CASSEAGDPNGYTF.

The rearrangement joins TRBV27 to TRBJ2-7, with TRBD2 matching 8 bases. CDR1 and CDR2 (germline): MNHEY, SMNVEV (reference sequence). After removal of 6 bases from V and 3 bases from J, the junction contained 7 bases not matched to a gene. The CDR3 consists of 14 residues. The CDR3 is CASSQSGGLYEQYV. Here the CDR3 DNA reads TGTGCCAGCAGCCAAAGCGGGGGTCTCTACGAGCAGTACGTC.